The present T cell receptor (beta chain) was sequenced within a study of shared clonotypes between healthy human individuals. Germline CDR1 reads SGHNT; CDR2 reads YENEEA. The CDR3 has 12 amino acids. The V and J ends lost 5 bases and 5 bases respectively, with 9 bases between them. Deep-level settings were used for running the assay. TCRdb's copy holds only in-frame clones and misses some; the assay was immunoSEQ multiplex PCR. Of about 600,000 clones listed, roughly four fifths were seen once; the top ten hold around 12%. The receptor was isolated from a middle-aged woman in good health. Some clones in this sample may be carry-over from other donors' samples. The rearrangement joins TRBV11-3 to TRBJ2-5; D unresolved. Sequenced sample: PBMCs. CDR3 nucleotides: TGTGCCAGCAGCCAGTCGCGGGAGACCCAGTACTTC. Its protein product is CASSQSRETQYF. Looking up the rest from reference TRBV11-3 and TRBJ2-5 gives the full variable domain: EAGVVQSPRYKIIEKKQPVAFWCNPISGHNTLYWYLQNLGQGPELLIRYENEEAVDDSQLPKDRFSAERLKGVDSTLKIQPAELGDSAVYLCASSQSRETQYFGPGTRLLVL.